This T cell receptor (beta chain) was captured in a study of blood T cell repertoires in COVID-19. Study at large: The United States, Italy and Spain were the sources of the acute and convalescent COVID-19 samples. Sources were T cells, B-cell-depleted T cells, or PBMCs; the material itself was cDNA or gDNA.

Original processing methods: Nucleated cell counts were estimated from reference gene primer amplification. Here immunoSEQ multiplex PCR was the method, and the copy in TCRdb shows in-frame clones only, minus some. From that table come the V and J calls and clone size; the DNA was used to work out D and trimming. The sample comprises 55,000 to 60,000 clones, 75% to 80% of which are singletons, and less than 25% rests with the top ten. This CDR3 spans 14 amino acids. The germline V gene has CDR1 MNHEY and CDR2 SMNVEV (reference sequence). V lost 6 bases to trimming and J lost 7 bases, with 13 bases between them.

Sequencing input: peripheral blood. V usage is TRBV27 and J usage is TRBJ1-6; tentative D call: TRBD1 (6 bases). This sequence was found in a man aged 50 to 59 with active or convalescent COVID-19. The CDR3: CASSLLQGNSPLHF. DNA for the CDR3: TGTGCCAGCAGCCTATTACAGGGAAATTCACCCCTCCACTTT.